This entry is about one T cell receptor beta chain. Its antigen is not identified. This sample stems from a study of CD8 T cells in Susac syndrome. Study in general: When blood was collected, patients with Susac syndrome were therapy-naive, were taking corticosteroids, or were receiving intravenous immunoglobulin alone.

Study results and caveats: The CD4+ T cell repertoires from Susac syndrome exhibited no clonal expansion.

V was cut by 1 base and J by 5 bases, with 11 bases left in between. Germline V gives CDR1 LGHDT, CDR2 YNNKEL (reference sequence). The CDR3 is made up of 14 amino acids. Roughly 0.45 to 1 ug RNA was reverse transcribed with random hexamers. TCRdb reprocessed the immunoSEQ multiplex PCR reads via MiXCR and lists one record per CDR3 protein. The profile shows over 150,000 distinct CDR3 sequences, roughly 94% of them singletons. Sequencing of TCR beta, carried out with a high-throughput approach, was applied to CD8+ and CD4+ T cells from the blood. The diagnostic criteria for definite or probable disease, as recently defined, were met by the patients with Susac syndrome.

This chain connects TRBV3-1 to TRBJ1-1; no clear D. The sequence came from a human donor with Susac syndrome. Sequencing was carried out using CD4+ T cells from PBMCs. The CDR3 spells CASSQAGWETEAFF. In DNA, the CDR3 is TGTGCCAGCAGCCAAGCTGGGTGGGAGACTGAAGCTTTCTTT.